This TCR beta chain comes out of a study of response to subunit inactivated influenza vaccine. As to this clonotype: Its target is not known.

The CDR3 totals 15 residues. Germline CDR1 MNHEY, CDR2 SVGEGT. The V gene end was trimmed by 7 bases and the J gene end by 1 base; junction bases not matched to a gene: 8. The study's findings and limits: Authors suggested that a seasonal influenza vaccination recruits few new T cells each time.

From the RT-PCR reads, TCRdb called clonotypes with MiXCR, one entry per CDR3 protein. The table lists 600,000 to 700,000 distinct CDR3 sequences, roughly 15% of them singletons. The V call is TRBV6-2 or TRBV6-3, the J call TRBJ2-7; the match to TRBD2 covers 9 bases. This receptor was obtained from a man over 45 who received an inactivated influenza vaccine. The sample here was PBMCs from blood, taken 14 to 15 days before vaccination. CDR3 in amino acids: CASTYSGGRSYEQYF. The CDR3 region has the DNA TGTGCCAGCACCTACAGCGGGGGGAGGTCCTACGAGCAGTACTTC.